The clone carrying this T cell receptor (beta chain) occurred many times. The data originate from a study of T-cell reconstitution after alpha-beta-depleted transplantation in children. Molecular barcoding with unique molecular identifiers was used for the TCRbeta library. MiXCR, run by TCRdb on the PCR reads, gives a single entry per CDR3 protein. This table has 100,000 to 120,000 distinct CDR3 sequences, around 10% appearing once. Sequenced here: PBMCs from the stem cell graft donor, sampled from the stem cell graft. The receptor's source is a human donor who donated a stem cell graft to a child with acute lymphoblastic leukemia.

The CDR3 spells CASSLVGLAEYNEQFF. CDR3 coding DNA: TGTGCCAGCAGCTTGGTGGGACTAGCGGAATACAATGAGCAGTTCTTC. The V and J genes are TRBV5-8 and TRBJ2-1; TRBD2 aligns across 11 bases. Trimming cost V 0 bases and J 4 bases; bases outside gene matches: 3. The CDR3 is made up of 16 amino acids. The germline gives CDR1 SGHTS, CDR2 YDEGEE.